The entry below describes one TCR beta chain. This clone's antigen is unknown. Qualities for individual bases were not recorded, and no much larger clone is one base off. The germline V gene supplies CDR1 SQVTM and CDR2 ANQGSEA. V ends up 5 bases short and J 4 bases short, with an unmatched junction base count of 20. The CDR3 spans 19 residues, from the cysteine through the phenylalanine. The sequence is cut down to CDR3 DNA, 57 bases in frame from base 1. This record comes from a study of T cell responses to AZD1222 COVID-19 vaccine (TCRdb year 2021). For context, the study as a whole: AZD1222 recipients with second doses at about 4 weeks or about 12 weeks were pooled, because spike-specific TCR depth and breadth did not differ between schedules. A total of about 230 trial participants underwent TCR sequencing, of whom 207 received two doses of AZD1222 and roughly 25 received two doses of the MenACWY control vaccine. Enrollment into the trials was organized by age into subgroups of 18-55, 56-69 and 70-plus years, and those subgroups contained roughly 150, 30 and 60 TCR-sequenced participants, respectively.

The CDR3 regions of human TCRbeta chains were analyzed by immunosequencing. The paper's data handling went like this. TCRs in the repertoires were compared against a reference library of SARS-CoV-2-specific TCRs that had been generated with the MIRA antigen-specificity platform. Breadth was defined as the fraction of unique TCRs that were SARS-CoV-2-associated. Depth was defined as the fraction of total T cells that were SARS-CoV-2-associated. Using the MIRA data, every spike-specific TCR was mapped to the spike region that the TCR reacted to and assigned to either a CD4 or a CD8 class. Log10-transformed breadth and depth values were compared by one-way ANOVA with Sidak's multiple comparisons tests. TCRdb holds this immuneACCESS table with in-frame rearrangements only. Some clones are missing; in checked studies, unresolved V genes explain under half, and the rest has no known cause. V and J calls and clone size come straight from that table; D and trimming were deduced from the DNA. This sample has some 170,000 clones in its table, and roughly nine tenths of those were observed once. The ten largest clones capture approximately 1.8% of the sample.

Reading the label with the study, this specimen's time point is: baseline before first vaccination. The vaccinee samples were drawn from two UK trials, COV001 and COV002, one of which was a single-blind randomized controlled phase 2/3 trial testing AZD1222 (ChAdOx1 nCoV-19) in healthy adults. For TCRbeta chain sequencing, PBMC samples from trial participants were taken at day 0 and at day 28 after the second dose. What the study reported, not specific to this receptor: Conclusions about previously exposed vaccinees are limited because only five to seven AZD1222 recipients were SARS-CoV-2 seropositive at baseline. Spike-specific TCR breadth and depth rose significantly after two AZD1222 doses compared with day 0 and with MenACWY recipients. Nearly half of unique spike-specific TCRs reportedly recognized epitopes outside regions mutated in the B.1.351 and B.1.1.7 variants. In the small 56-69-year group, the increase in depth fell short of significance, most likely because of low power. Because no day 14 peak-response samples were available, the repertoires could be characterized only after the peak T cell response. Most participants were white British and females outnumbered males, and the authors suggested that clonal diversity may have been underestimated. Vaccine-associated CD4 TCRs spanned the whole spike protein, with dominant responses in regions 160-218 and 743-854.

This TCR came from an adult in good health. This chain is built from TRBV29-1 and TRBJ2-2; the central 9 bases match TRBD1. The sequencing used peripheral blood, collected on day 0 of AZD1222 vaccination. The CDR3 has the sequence CSVLSLARRGQGRTGELFF. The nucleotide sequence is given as TGCAGCGTTCTTTCCTTGGCAAGGCGGGGACAGGGACGCACCGGGGAGCTGTTTTTT.